The rows below give T cell receptor beta chains drawn from one sample of a study of T cells in Graves' hyperthyroidism and ophthalmopathy. TCRdb itself ran the multiplex PCR reads through MiXCR, one entry per CDR3 protein. The table shows fewer than 450,000 distinct CDR3 sequences, with approximately 17% occurring only once. Sequencing was performed on blood. These receptors all stem from a man aged 18 to 35 with Graves' ophthalmopathy. Both conserved end residues are part of each CDR3. D genes are given only for firm matches. Clone size is stated in some rows and not others, as once, few, many or a class when expanded.

abundance	j_gene	v_gene	d_gene	CDR3aa	CDR3nt
NA	TRBJ2-7	TRBV12-3/TRBV12-4	NA	CASSLGDSPRNEQYF	TGTGCCAGCAGTTTAGGGGACTCCCCACGGAACGAGCAGTACTTC
many	TRBJ1-2	TRBV27	NA	CASSATYSAYGYTF	TGTGCCAGCAGTGCGACGTACTCCGCCTATGGCTACACCTTC
once	TRBJ1-1	TRBV6-1	TRBD1	CASSEAEDRGLEAFF	TGTGCCAGCAGTGAAGCGGAGGACAGGGGGCTTGAAGCTTTCTTT
NA	TRBJ2-1	TRBV27	NA	CASSLEISPGDEQFF	TGTGCCAGCAGTTTAGAGATTAGCCCGGGTGATGAGCAGTTCTTC
few	TRBJ2-3	TRBV19	TRBD2	CASSIQRGTDTQYF	TGTGCCAGTAGTATACAGCGGGGGACAGATACGCAGTATTTT
few	TRBJ1-2	TRBV7-9	NA	CASSLFSNYGYTF	TGTGCCAGCAGCTTATTCAGTAACTATGGCTACACCTTC
few	TRBJ2-5	TRBV5-1	NA	CASSLLQDETQYF	TGCGCCAGCAGCCTTCTGCAGGACGAGACCCAGTACTTC
many	TRBJ2-7	TRBV5-1	NA	CASSLNRLYEQYF	TGCGCCAGCAGCTTGAATCGTCTCTACGAGCAGTACTTC
few	TRBJ2-2	TRBV20-1	NA	CSAGAENTGELFF	TGCAGTGCAGGGGCCGAGAACACCGGGGAGCTGTTTTTT
NA	TRBJ2-7	TRBV25-1	TRBD2	CASSGWGSGGSYEQYF	TGTGCCAGCAGTGGCTGGGGTAGCGGGGGCTCCTACGAGCAGTACTTC
few	TRBJ2-4	TRBV20-1	TRBD1	CSATGQGGNIQYF	TGCAGTGCGACAGGGCAAGGGGGAAACATTCAGTACTTC
NA	TRBJ2-2	TRBV7-9	NA	CASSSPGPGELFF	TGTGCCAGCAGCTCACCGGGACCCGGGGAGCTGTTTTTT
NA	TRBJ1-2	TRBV9	NA	CASSVGFGRNYGYTF	TGTGCCAGCAGCGTAGGGTTTGGCCGAAACTATGGCTACACCTTC
NA	TRBJ1-4	TRBV6-5	NA	CASSYEGRGGEKLFF	TGTGCCAGCAGTTACGAGGGTAGAGGAGGAGAAAAACTGTTTTTT
NA	TRBJ2-1	TRBV24-1	NA	CATSDTGLSSYNEQFF	TGTGCCACCAGCGACACCGGACTATCCTCCTACAATGAGCAGTTCTTC
few	TRBJ2-1	TRBV5-1	NA	CASSLAPDIEQFF	TGCGCCAGCAGCTTGGCCCCGGACATTGAGCAGTTCTTC
NA	TRBJ1-5	TRBV28	NA	CASSRSWQYSNQPQHF	TGTGCCAGCAGTCGCTCCTGGCAGTATAGCAATCAGCCCCAGCATTTT
NA	TRBJ1-3	TRBV20-1	TRBD1	CSAILPGAGGLGNTIYF	TGCAGTGCTATACTACCGGGCGCAGGGGGCCTTGGAAACACCATATATTTT
few	TRBJ1-5	TRBV4-1	NA	CASSYQQGSNQPQHF	TGCGCCAGCAGCTACCAACAGGGTAGCAATCAGCCCCAGCATTTT
NA	TRBJ2-3	TRBV9	NA	CASSLGQKADTQYF	TGTGCCAGCAGTCTCGGACAGAAAGCAGATACGCAGTATTTT
many	TRBJ1-2	TRBV2	TRBD1	CASSDLQGDYGYTF	TGTGCCAGCAGTGACCTACAGGGGGACTATGGCTACACCTTC
NA	TRBJ1-2	TRBV11-2	NA	CASSPLGSVGYGYTF	TGTGCCAGCAGCCCGCTGGGAAGTGTGGGGTATGGCTACACCTTC
few	TRBJ1-4	TRBV10-1	NA	CASSAEQGQNEKLSF	TGCGCCAGCAGTGCCGAACAGGGACAAAATGAAAAACTGTCTTTT
many	TRBJ2-3	TRBV20-1	TRBD2	CSAEPPTSGVETDTQYF	TGCAGTGCCGAACCTCCGACTAGCGGGGTAGAGACAGATACGCAGTATTTT